This T cell receptor (beta chain) was sequenced for a study of shared clonotypes between healthy human individuals. General study findings and limits: The rarefaction results pointed to incomplete sorted-subset sequencing despite large depth.

Authors' methods: ImmunoSEQ only sent back junction sequences with no quality scores, so filtering was done differently. Some clones are missing from TCRdb's copy, which holds only in-frame ones; the method was immunoSEQ multiplex PCR. The V and J calls and clone size come from that table; D and trimming were worked out from the DNA. The data contain approximately 810,000 clones, approximately 92% of them seen just once; the ten biggest clones take up about 24%. CDR3 length equals 11 residues. V was clipped by 5 bases and J by 3 bases, with 5 bases between them. Germline CDR1 and CDR2: SGHVS and FQNEAQ. The naive CD8 population came from CD45RO-negative cells selected for CCR7, without terminally differentiated effector memory CD45RA+ cells. Turning to this clone: Its antigen is still unknown.

Sequenced: naive CD8+ T cells sorted from blood. The genes are TRBV7-8 and TRBJ2-7; D ambiguous. The receptor's source is a man between 25 and 39 years old in good health. Here the CDR3 DNA reads TGTGCCAGCAGCCCGCTCTACGAGCAGTACTTC. Translated: CASSPLYEQYF.